This is a list of T cell receptor beta chains from one sample in a study of blood T cell repertoires in COVID-19. Clones were read by immunoSEQ multiplex PCR, and TCRdb kept only the in-frame ones, dropping some. The data hold around 250,000 clones, with more than 70% observed a single time. The sequencing sample was made of peripheral blood. These receptors all come from a man aged 80 or over with acute or convalescent COVID-19. The CDR3 runs from the conserved cysteine through the conserved F or W. D genes are given only for firm matches. Only part of the rows carry a size: once, few, many, or a class if the clone is expanded.

V gene,clone size,D gene,J gene,CDR3 DNA,CDR3 protein
TRBV20-1,NA,NA,TRBJ1-2,TGCAGTGCCAGTACCCGAGCGGGGGTCGATGGCTACACCTTC,CSASTRAGVDGYTF
TRBV3-1/TRBV3-2,NA,NA,TRBJ2-5,TGTGCCAGCAGCCAAGCTATAGAGACCCAGTACTTC,CASSQAIETQYF
TRBV9,NA,NA,TRBJ1-3,TGTGCCAGCAGCGCCCAGACATTTAGTTCAGAAACAGGCATATATTTT,CASSAQTFSSETGIYF
TRBV2,NA,NA,TRBJ2-1,TGTGCCAGCAGGCGGGACAGCGGTGAGCAGTTCTTC,CASRRDSGEQFF
TRBV5-1,once,TRBD1,TRBJ2-7,TGCGCCAGCAGCTTGGGACAGGGTATGTTCTACGAGCAGTACTTC,CASSLGQGMFYEQYF
TRBV9,NA,TRBD2,TRBJ2-7,TGTGCCAGCAGCGGACGCACTAGCGGGACAACCTACGAGCAGTACTTC,CASSGRTSGTTYEQYF
TRBV6-5,NA,TRBD1,TRBJ2-2,TGTGCCACCCAAAGGGAGACAGGGGACACCGGGGAGCTGTTTTTT,CATQRETGDTGELFF
TRBV19,NA,TRBD1,TRBJ1-5,TGTGCCAGTAGTAGGGGGGACAGGTACAATCAGCCCCAGCATTTT,CASSRGDRYNQPQHF
TRBV9,NA,TRBD1,TRBJ2-2,TGTGCCAGCAGCGGATCGACAGGGATCGCAGCCGGGGAGCTGTTTTTT,CASSGSTGIAAGELFF
TRBV4-2,NA,NA,TRBJ2-5,TGTGCCAGCAGCCCGGACTATGCCCCAGAGACCCAGTACTTC,CASSPDYAPETQYF
TRBV19,NA,NA,TRBJ2-3,TGTGCCAGTACTCAATATTGGGGCGGAACAGATACGCAGTATTTT,CASTQYWGGTDTQYF
TRBV10-3,once,NA,TRBJ1-6,TGTGCCACCTCTGAGGATTCACCCCTCCACTTT,CATSEDSPLHF
TRBV7-2,NA,NA,TRBJ1-6,TGTGCCAGCGGGCGCTTGAGCTCCTATAATTCACCCCTCCACTTT,CASGRLSSYNSPLHF
TRBV25-1,NA,TRBD1,TRBJ2-7,TGTGCCAGCAGTGTGACAGGGTCCTACGAGCAGTACTTC,CASSVTGSYEQYF
TRBV29-1,NA,TRBD2,TRBJ2-1,TGCAGCGTTCGCGGGGGGTGGAATGAGCAGTTCTTC,CSVRGGWNEQFF
TRBV7-2,NA,TRBD1,TRBJ2-5,TGTGCCAGCAGTTTGACAGGGGGCCCCCAAGAGACCCAGTACTTC,CASSLTGGPQETQYF
TRBV5-6,NA,NA,TRBJ1-6,TGTGCCAGCAGTCCTGACAGGATGAATTCACCCCTCCACTTT,CASSPDRMNSPLHF
TRBV6-4,NA,TRBD1,TRBJ1-5,TGTGCCAGCAGCCCCCGCCGGGGGGACAGGGGGCGCGGGAGCAATCAGCCCCAGCATTTT,CASSPRRGDRGRGSNQPQHF
TRBV11-2,once,TRBD1,TRBJ1-4,TGTGCCAGCAGCTCCCCGGACAGGGGTAGAGAAAAACTGTTTTTT,CASSSPDRGREKLFF
TRBV6-5,NA,NA,TRBJ1-5,TGTGCCAGCAGCAGCCTCAGGGATGGGCCCCAGCATTTT,CASSSLRDGPQHF
TRBV18,few,NA,TRBJ1-1,TGTGCCAGCTCACCAAGTACCCAGGGTGAAGCTTTCTTT,CASSPSTQGEAFF
TRBV12-3/TRBV12-4,NA,TRBD1,TRBJ1-2,TGTGCCTCAACAGGGGGCGCCTTGGATGGCTACACCTTC,CASTGGALDGYTF
TRBV12-3/TRBV12-4,NA,NA,TRBJ2-7,TGTGCCAGCAGTTTATCCAGCTCCTACGAGCAGTACTTC,CASSLSSSYEQYF
TRBV25-1,NA,NA,TRBJ2-3,TGTGCCAGCAGTGCCTCGGTCGGGACTGGCACAGATACGCAGTATTTT,CASSASVGTGTDTQYF
TRBV5-5,NA,TRBD1,TRBJ2-7,TGTGCCAGCAGCTTCGGGACAGGGGTGGCCTACGAGCAGTACTTC,CASSFGTGVAYEQYF
TRBV4-1,NA,NA,TRBJ1-2,TGCGCCAGCAGCCAACTTCCGCTAACCCGCTATGGCTACACCTTC,CASSQLPLTRYGYTF